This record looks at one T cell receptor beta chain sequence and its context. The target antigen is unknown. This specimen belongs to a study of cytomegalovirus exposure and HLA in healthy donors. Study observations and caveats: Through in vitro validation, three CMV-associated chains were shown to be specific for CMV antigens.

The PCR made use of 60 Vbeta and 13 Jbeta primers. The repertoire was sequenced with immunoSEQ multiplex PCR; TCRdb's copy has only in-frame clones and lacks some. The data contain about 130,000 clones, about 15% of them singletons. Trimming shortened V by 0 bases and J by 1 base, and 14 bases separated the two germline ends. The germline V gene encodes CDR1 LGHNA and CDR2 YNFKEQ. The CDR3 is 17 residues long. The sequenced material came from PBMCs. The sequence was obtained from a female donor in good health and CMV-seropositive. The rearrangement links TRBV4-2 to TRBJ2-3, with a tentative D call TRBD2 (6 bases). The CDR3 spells CASSQDWGGQGTDTQYF. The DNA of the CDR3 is TGTGCCAGCAGCCAAGATTGGGGAGGCCAGGGCACAGATACGCAGTATTTT.